A selection of T cell receptor beta chains follows, all from one sample in a study of blood T cell repertoires in COVID-19. TCRdb keeps only in-frame clones here, not all; method: immunoSEQ multiplex PCR. The table lists tens of thousands of clones, roughly 82% of them singletons. Material for sequencing was peripheral blood. These receptors were obtained from a woman aged 80 or over with acute or convalescent COVID-19. CDR3s include the opening cysteine and the closing phenylalanine or tryptophan. A D gene is named only where the DNA matches it firmly. Expanded clones get a size class; other rows say once, few or many, or leave the size out.

V gene,clone size,D gene,J gene,CDR3 DNA,CDR3 protein
TRBV12-3/TRBV12-4,.,.,TRBJ2-5,TGTGCCAGCAGTTTAAAGAGGCGGGAGACCCAGTACTTC,CASSLKRRETQYF
TRBV11-2,.,TRBD2,TRBJ2-3,TGTGCCAGCAGGGAACTAGCGGGCACAGATACGCAGTATTTT,CASRELAGTDTQYF
TRBV20-1,.,.,TRBJ2-7,TGCAGTGCTAGTTTGGTCTTCCCATCATTCTTCGGGGACGAGCAGTACTTC,CSASLVFPSFFGDEQYF
TRBV7-6,.,TRBD1,TRBJ2-1,TGTGCCAGCAGCTCTACAGGGGGCTATTACAATGAGCAGTTCTTC,CASSSTGGYYNEQFF
TRBV5-1,.,.,TRBJ2-1,TGCGCCAGCAGCTTCGGGGGAGGACTGAGCTCCTACAATGAGCAGTTCTTC,CASSFGGGLSSYNEQFF
TRBV21-1,.,.,TRBJ2-1,TGTGCCAGCAGCGACCTAGCGGGAGGGGGTCTAAATGAGCAGTTCTTC,CASSDLAGGGLNEQFF
TRBV24-1,.,.,TRBJ2-3,TGTGCCACCAGTGATTTCAGGGGTTCGGGCACAGATACGCAGTATTTT,CATSDFRGSGTDTQYF
TRBV3-1/TRBV3-2,.,.,TRBJ1-2,TGTGCCAGCAGCCTTCGCCAGGGCTACTATGGCTACACCTTC,CASSLRQGYYGYTF
TRBV3-1/TRBV3-2,.,TRBD2,TRBJ2-7,TGTGCCAGCAGCCAAACGATTACGAAACCGGGACTAGCGGGAAACGAGCAGTACTTC,CASSQTITKPGLAGNEQYF
TRBV7-2,.,.,TRBJ2-3,TGTGCCAGCAGCTTACCGTCAACAGGTGCTTTCATCGCAGATACGCAGTATTTT,CASSLPSTGAFIADTQYF
TRBV5-6,.,.,TRBJ2-1,TGTGCCAGCAGCTTGGAGCATTCGAGCTCCTACAATGAGCAGTTCTTC,CASSLEHSSSYNEQFF
TRBV18,.,.,TRBJ2-7,TGTGCCAGCTCACCCCTAGGGGGGGACGAGCAGTACTTC,CASSPLGGDEQYF
TRBV7-2,.,.,TRBJ2-1,TGTGCCAGCAGCTTAGCGGTCTTTCGGTACAATGAGCAGTTCTTC,CASSLAVFRYNEQFF
TRBV7-3,.,TRBD2,TRBJ2-7,TGTGCCAGCAGCCCCTCCAAGGCGGGAGGTACACCCTACGAGCAGTACTTC,CASSPSKAGGTPYEQYF
TRBV4-1,once,.,TRBJ2-1,TGCGCCAGCAGCCAAGTTTACAGAGATGAGCAGTTCTTC,CASSQVYRDEQFF
TRBV27,.,TRBD1,TRBJ2-5,TGTGCCAGCAGTTTACAGGGGGTGAGACAGTACCAAGAGACCCAGTACTTC,CASSLQGVRQYQETQYF
TRBV5-1,.,.,TRBJ2-1,TGCGCCAGCAGCCCGGGGGACAATGAGCAGTTCTTC,CASSPGDNEQFF
TRBV27,.,TRBD1,TRBJ1-5,TGTGCCAGCAGTTTACCCGCTTACGGACAGGGGTCTAATCAGCCCCAGCATTTT,CASSLPAYGQGSNQPQHF
TRBV11-2,.,TRBD2,TRBJ2-1,TGTGCCAGCAGCTTAGATTTAGCGGGAGGGCCGGCTCAGTTCTTC,CASSLDLAGGPAQFF
TRBV10-3,once,.,TRBJ1-1,TGTGCCACCGTGGACTTGAACTGGGGAGCTTTCTTT,CATVDLNWGAFF
TRBV5-4,.,.,TRBJ2-1,TGTGCCAGCAGCTCGTCTCGGGGTCCGGATAGCTCCTACAATGAGCAGTTCTTC,CASSSSRGPDSSYNEQFF
TRBV13,.,TRBD2,TRBJ2-1,TGTGCCAGCAGCTTGGGCGGGAGCTCCTACAATGAGCAGTTCTTC,CASSLGGSSYNEQFF
TRBV5-6,many,TRBD1,TRBJ2-3,TGTGCCAGCAGCCCGCCGGGACAGGGCTTGGCAGATACGCAGTATTTT,CASSPPGQGLADTQYF
TRBV6-5,.,.,TRBJ2-5,TGTGCCAGCAGTAGAGAAGAGACCCAGTACTTC,CASSREETQYF
TRBV28,.,.,TRBJ1-1,TGTGCCAGCACCGAGGGAGGGGCGTACACTGAAGCTTTCTTT,CASTEGGAYTEAFF
TRBV19,.,TRBD1,TRBJ1-2,TGTGCCAGTAGTGCCGGGACAGGGGGATACTATGGCTACACCTTC,CASSAGTGGYYGYTF
TRBV3-1/TRBV3-2,.,TRBD1,TRBJ1-2,TGTGCCAGCAGCCAAGATCTGAATGACAGGGGCTATGGCTACACCTTC,CASSQDLNDRGYGYTF
TRBV11-2,.,.,TRBJ1-1,TGTGCCAGCAGCCCACTAAACACTGAAGCTTTCTTT,CASSPLNTEAFF
TRBV21-1,many,.,TRBJ1-5,TGTGCCAGCACCAAATTCTCGCCCCAGCATTTT,CASTKFSPQHF
TRBV4-2,.,.,TRBJ1-2,TGTGCCAGCAGCCAAGTGACAGGTATTAACTATGGCTACACCTTC,CASSQVTGINYGYTF
TRBV3-1/TRBV3-2,.,TRBD2,TRBJ2-7,TGTGCCAGCAGCCAAGATATGGGAGCGGGGTCGGCATACGAGCAGTACTTC,CASSQDMGAGSAYEQYF
TRBV5-8,once,.,TRBJ1-5,TGTGCCAGCCATCTAGATAGCAATCAGCCCCAGCATTTT,CASHLDSNQPQHF
TRBV6-5,.,.,TRBJ1-1,TGTGCCAGCAGTTACGGACGGATGAGGGACACTGAAGCTTTCTTT,CASSYGRMRDTEAFF
TRBV11-3,.,.,TRBJ2-1,TGTGCCAGCAGCTTAGAGGAGCATGAGCAGTTCTTC,CASSLEEHEQFF
TRBV4-2,.,.,TRBJ1-6,TGTGCCAGCAGCCAAGCCACAGAGTTCTTATATTACAATTCACCCCTCCACTTT,CASSQATEFLYYNSPLHF
TRBV19,.,.,TRBJ1-5,TGTGCCAGTAGTATAAATTCACTTAATCAGCCCCAGCATTTT,CASSINSLNQPQHF
TRBV7-2,.,TRBD1,TRBJ1-3,TGTGCCAGCAGCCAAACAGGGGGCACGTCTGGAAACACCATATATTTT,CASSQTGGTSGNTIYF
TRBV3-1/TRBV3-2,.,TRBD2,TRBJ2-3,TGTGCCAGCAGCCAGTTCCGGGGACTAGAGTATTTT,CASSQFRGLEYF
TRBV5-4,.,TRBD1,TRBJ2-7,TGTGCCAGCAGCTCAGGGACAGGGGGTTTTCCCAACGAGCAGTACTTC,CASSSGTGGFPNEQYF
TRBV9,.,TRBD2,TRBJ2-5,TGTGCCAGCAGCCCAGGGACTAGCGGGGAGACCCAGTACTTC,CASSPGTSGETQYF
TRBV18,.,.,TRBJ2-5,TGTGCCAGCTCACCAGGTACAGTGAGAGAGACCCAGTACTTC,CASSPGTVRETQYF
TRBV29-1,.,.,TRBJ2-7,TGCAGCGTTGGGTGGCCCGACTACGAGCAGTACTTC,CSVGWPDYEQYF
TRBV30,once,.,TRBJ1-1,TGTGCCTGGAGTTCTGATCGGTTTGGTTTCTTT,CAWSSDRFGFF
TRBV24-1,few,TRBD2,TRBJ2-1,TGTGCCACCAGTGACCCCGGGGTAGCGGGATACAATGAGCAGTTCTTC,CATSDPGVAGYNEQFF
TRBV18,.,.,TRBJ2-7,TGTGCCAGCTCACCCCTCAGGGGTTCCTACGAGCAGTACTTC,CASSPLRGSYEQYF
TRBV11-3,.,TRBD2,TRBJ2-1,TGTGCCAGCAGCCCCCCGTCGACTAGCGGGAGGCTCAATGAGCAGTTCTTC,CASSPPSTSGRLNEQFF
TRBV14,.,.,TRBJ2-1,TGTGCCAGCAGCCAAGAAGAAGGAGATCGGGAGCAGTTCTTC,CASSQEEGDREQFF
TRBV15,few,TRBD1,TRBJ2-6,TGTGCCACCAGCACCAGGACAGGACCCTCTGGGGCCAACGTCCTGACTTTC,CATSTRTGPSGANVLTF
TRBV6-6,.,.,TRBJ1-2,TGTGCCAGCAGTTACTCGCGCGACTACACCTTC,CASSYSRDYTF
TRBV2,.,.,TRBJ1-1,TGTGCCAGCAGGCCGGGACAAGGCGTAATGAACACTGAAGCTTTCTTT,CASRPGQGVMNTEAFF
TRBV9,once,.,TRBJ2-3,TGTGCCAGCAGCCCTGAGGGACTCGTCACAGATACGCAGTATTTT,CASSPEGLVTDTQYF
TRBV4-1,once,TRBD1,TRBJ2-7,TGCGCCAGCAGCCAAGACAGGACAGGGTACTACGAGCAGTACTTC,CASSQDRTGYYEQYF
TRBV14,.,.,TRBJ2-2,TGTGCCAGCAGCCAAGTTTCCGGGTCCGGGGAGCTGTTTTTT,CASSQVSGSGELFF
TRBV9,.,.,TRBJ1-1,TGTGCCAGCAGCCACCGGACTCAAAACACTGAAGCTTTCTTT,CASSHRTQNTEAFF